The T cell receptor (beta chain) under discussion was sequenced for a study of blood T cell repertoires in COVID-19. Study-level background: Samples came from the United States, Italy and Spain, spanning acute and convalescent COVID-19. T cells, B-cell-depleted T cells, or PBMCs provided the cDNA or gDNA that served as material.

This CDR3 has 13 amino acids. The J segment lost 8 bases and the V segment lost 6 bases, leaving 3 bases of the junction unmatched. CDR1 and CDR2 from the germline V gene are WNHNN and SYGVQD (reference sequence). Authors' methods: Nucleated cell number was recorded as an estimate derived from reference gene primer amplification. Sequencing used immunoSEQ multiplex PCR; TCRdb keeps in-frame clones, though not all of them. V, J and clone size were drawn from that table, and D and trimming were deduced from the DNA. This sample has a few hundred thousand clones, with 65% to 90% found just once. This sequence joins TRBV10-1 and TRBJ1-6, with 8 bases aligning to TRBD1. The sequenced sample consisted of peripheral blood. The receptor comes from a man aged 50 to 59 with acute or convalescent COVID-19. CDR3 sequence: CASSGQGYSPLHF. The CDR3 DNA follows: TGCGCCAGCAGCGGACAGGGCTATTCACCCCTCCACTTT.